The TCR beta chain under discussion was sequenced for a study of shared clonotypes between healthy human individuals. The donor cohort consisted entirely of Caucasian adults residing in Nashville, Tennessee. Produced via immunoSEQ multiplex PCR; TCRdb's table is partial and in-frame only. Found here are some 2,000,000 clones, roughly 95% of them singletons; the top ten hold more than 0.1%. The V end was cut by 1 base, the J end by 2 bases, with 15 bases between. The germline V gene encodes CDR1 GTSNPN and CDR2 SVGIG (reference sequence). The CDR3 consists of 15 residues. Source material: naive CD4+ T cells sorted from blood. Subset reported: CD45RA+ positively selected. V gene TRBV30 combines with J gene TRBJ2-7; D gene ambiguous. This receptor was identified in a man younger than 30 in good health. CDR3 sequence: CAWSDPPDGTYEQYF. The CDR3 DNA reads as TGTGCCTGGAGTGACCCCCCGGACGGAACCTACGAGCAGTACTTC.